Below, 13 T cell receptor beta chains from the same sample are listed, as sequenced in a study of T-cell reconstitution after alpha-beta-depleted transplantation in children. The library targeted TCRbeta and was prepared with unique molecular identifiers. TCRdb passed the PCR reads through MiXCR, listing each CDR3 protein once. This table holds roughly 300,000 distinct CDR3 sequences, around a tenth found once. This specimen consisted of peripheral blood, obtained 180 days after TCRalphabeta/CD19-depleted stem cell transplant. The receptors originated from a male patient between 2 and 9 years old who had a stem cell transplant for chronic granulomatous disease, so the T cells may come from the graft donor.

The genes are TRBV12-3 or TRBV12-4 and TRBJ2-7; 11 bases are a match to TRBD1. The CDR3 covers 15 residues. The ends lost 7 bases at V and 3 bases at J; junction bases unmatched: 8. The DNA of the CDR3 is TGTGCCAGCATCCCGGGACAGGGGGTTATCTACGAGCAGTACTTC. Its protein is CASIPGQGVIYEQYF.

At least ten counts were recorded for this clonotype. The chain carries TRBV20-1 and TRBJ1-3; 9 bases align to TRBD1. This CDR3 is built from 14 residues. In germline, CDR1 is DFQATT, CDR2 SNEGSKA (reference sequence). Trimming cost V 3 bases and J 7 bases; bases outside gene matches: 7. The CDR3 region has the DNA TGCAGTGCTAGGAAAAGGGACAGGGCGAACACCATATATTTT. Protein product: CSARKRDRANTIYF.

There are many counts of this clonotype. The V and J genes are TRBV5-1 and TRBJ2-1; 9 nucleotides line up with TRBD2. The V gene end was trimmed by 4 bases and the J gene end by 5 bases; junction bases not matched to a gene: 13. Germline CDR1 SGHRS, CDR2 YFSETQ. This CDR3 has 17 residues. DNA of the CDR3: TGCGCCAGCAGCCCAGGGACTAGCCCTATATTTGACAATGAGCAGTTCTTC. Translating gives CASSPGTSPIFDNEQFF.

This clonotype was recorded a few times. V usage is TRBV30 and J usage is TRBJ2-5; 7 nucleotides agree with TRBD2. This CDR3 is built from 15 residues. V was pared by 2 bases and J by 2 bases, with 8 bases of the junction left unmatched. Germline lookup yields CDR1 GTSNPN and CDR2 SVGIG (reference sequence). The CDR3 DNA sequence: TGTGCCTGGAGTTGGGGTAGGGGACTACAAGAGACCCAGTACTTC. Translating gives CAWSWGRGLQETQYF.

This clonotype was seen more than once but under ten times. The rearrangement links TRBV14 to TRBJ2-1; 10 bases are a match to TRBD1. The V segment lost 3 bases and the J segment 8 bases; nucleotides outside the gene matches: 7. The length of the CDR3 is 15 residues. The germline V gene has CDR1 SGHDN and CDR2 FVKESK. As DNA, the CDR3 is TGTGCCAGCAGCCACAGACAGGGGGCGGGGGATGAGCAGTTCTTC. Its protein product is CASSHRQGAGDEQFF.

This clonotype was counted many times. The chain carries TRBV5-6 and TRBJ1-1; 9 bases map to TRBD1. Germline CDR1 and CDR2: SGHDT and YYEEEE. The CDR3 extends over 14 amino acids. V shed 5 bases, J shed 8 bases, and the junction held 10 bases outside the gene matches. The DNA for the CDR3 is TGTGCCAGCAGACCTACAGGGGGCAAACTCGAAGCTTTCTTT. Its protein is CASRPTGGKLEAFF. The variable domain in full, with the rest retrieved from reference TRBV5-6 and TRBJ1-1, is DAGVTQSPTHLIKTRGQQVTLRCSPKSGHDTVSWYQQALGQGPQFIFQYYEEEERQRGNFPDRFSGHQFPNYSSELNVNALLLGDSALYLCASRPTGGKLEAFFGQGTRLTVV.

At least ten counts were recorded for this clonotype. The chain joins TRBV20-1 to TRBJ2-5; 7 nucleotides line up with TRBD2. Germline CDR1 reads DFQATT; CDR2 reads SNEGSKA (reference sequence). The CDR3 is made up of 17 amino acids. J gave up 3 bases and V 0 bases, and 13 bases lay outside the gene matches. The CDR3 DNA follows: TGCAGTGCTAGAGATTACGCGGGAGTTTGGCCTGAAGAGACCCAGTACTTC. This encodes CSARDYAGVWPEETQYF.

This clonotype was picked up many times. The chain joins TRBV7-9 to TRBJ2-2, with 11 bases matching TRBD1. From germline, CDR1 is SEHNR and CDR2 FQNEAQ (reference sequence). V shed 2 bases, J shed 4 bases, and the junction held 3 bases outside the gene matches. The CDR3 runs 16 residues. CDR3 sequence (DNA): TGTGCCAGCAGCTTAACCGGGACAGGGGGCACCGGGGAGCTGTTTTTT. This translates into CASSLTGTGGTGELFF.

This clonotype was picked up many times. V usage is TRBV5-1 and J usage is TRBJ2-5; TRBD1 matches at 10 bases. V gave up 4 bases and J gave up 5 bases; unmatched junction bases: 5. The CDR3 covers 14 residues. Germline V lookup: CDR1 SGHRS, CDR2 YFSETQ. The CDR3 DNA sequence: TGCGCCAGCAGCCCCACGGGACAGGGGGAGACCCAGTACTTC. This translates into CASSPTGQGETQYF.

This clonotype was detected ten times or more. CDR3 sequence (DNA): TGCGCCAGCAGCCAAGATCACAGCCCTCGGGAGCAGTACTTC. Protein: CASSQDHSPREQYF. The chain carries TRBV4-3 and TRBJ2-7; no firm D call. V lost 0 bases and J lost 7, with 13 bases in between. CDR1 and CDR2 (germline): LGHNA, YSLEER. The CDR3 has 14 residues.

At least ten counts were recorded for this clonotype. The chain links TRBV13 to TRBJ2-6, with D tentatively TRBD2 (6 bases). Per germline, CDR1 PRHDT and CDR2 FYEKMQ (reference sequence). V was clipped by 4 bases and J by 2 bases, with 12 bases between them. The length of the CDR3 is 16 residues. The CDR3 spells CASSWVGSAGANVLTF. The CDR3 DNA reads TGTGCCAGCAGCTGGGTCGGGAGTGCTGGGGCCAACGTCCTGACTTTC.

This clonotype was detected many times. The CDR3 bases are TGTGCCAGCATCAGGATGGTTGGGAACACTGAAGCTTTCTTT. This sequence encodes CASIRMVGNTEAFF. This chain uses TRBV27 with TRBJ1-1; D remains ambiguous. The CDR3 consists of 14 residues. V was shortened by 7 bases and J by 1 base, with 13 bases between the two germline ends. CDR1 MNHEY and CDR2 SMNVEV come from the germline V gene (reference sequence).

This clonotype has ten or more counts. This chain uses TRBV13 with TRBJ2-1; no firm D call. V was clipped by 1 base and J by 8 bases, with 9 bases between them. CDR3 length equals 13 residues. The V gene's germline CDR1 is PRHDT and CDR2 FYEKMQ (reference sequence). Written as DNA, the CDR3 is TGTGCCAGCAGCTTAGTAGTCGCGGATGAGCAGTTCTTC. This codes for CASSLVVADEQFF.